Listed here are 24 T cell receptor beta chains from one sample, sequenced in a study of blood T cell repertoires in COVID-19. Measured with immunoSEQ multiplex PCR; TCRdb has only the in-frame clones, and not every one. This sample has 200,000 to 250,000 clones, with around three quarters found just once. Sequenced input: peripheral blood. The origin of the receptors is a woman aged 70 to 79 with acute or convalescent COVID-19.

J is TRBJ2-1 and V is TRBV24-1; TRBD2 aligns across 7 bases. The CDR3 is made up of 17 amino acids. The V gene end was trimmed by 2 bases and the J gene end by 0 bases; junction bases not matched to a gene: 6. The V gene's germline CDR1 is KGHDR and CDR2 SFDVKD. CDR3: CATSDSALADSYNEQFF. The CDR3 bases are TGTGCCACCAGTGATTCCGCGCTAGCGGACTCCTACAATGAGCAGTTCTTC.

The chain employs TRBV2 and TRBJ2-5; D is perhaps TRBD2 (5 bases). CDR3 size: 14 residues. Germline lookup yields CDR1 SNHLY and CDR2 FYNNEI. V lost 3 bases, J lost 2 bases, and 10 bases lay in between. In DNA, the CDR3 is TGTGCCAGCAGTGAGCGGCTAGCTCAAGAGACCCAGTACTTC. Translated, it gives CASSERLAQETQYF.

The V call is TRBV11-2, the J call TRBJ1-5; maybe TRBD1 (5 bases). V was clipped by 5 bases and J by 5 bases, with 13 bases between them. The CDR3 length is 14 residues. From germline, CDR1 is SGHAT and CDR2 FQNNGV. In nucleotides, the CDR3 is TGTGCCAGCAGCACCGACAGAGACGATCAGCCCCAGCATTTT. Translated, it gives CASSTDRDDQPQHF.

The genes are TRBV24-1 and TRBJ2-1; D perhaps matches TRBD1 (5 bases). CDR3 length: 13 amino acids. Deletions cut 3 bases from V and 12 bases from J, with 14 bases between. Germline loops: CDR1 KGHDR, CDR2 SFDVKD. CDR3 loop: CATSDPEGVVQFF. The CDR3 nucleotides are TGTGCCACCAGTGATCCGGAAGGGGTTGTGCAGTTCTTC.

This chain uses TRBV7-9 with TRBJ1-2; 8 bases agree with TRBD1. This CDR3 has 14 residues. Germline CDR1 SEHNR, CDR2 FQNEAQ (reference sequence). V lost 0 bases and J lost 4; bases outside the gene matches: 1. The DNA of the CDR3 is TGTGCCAGCAGCTTAGCGACAGGGGCCTATGGCTACACCTTC. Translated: CASSLATGAYGYTF.

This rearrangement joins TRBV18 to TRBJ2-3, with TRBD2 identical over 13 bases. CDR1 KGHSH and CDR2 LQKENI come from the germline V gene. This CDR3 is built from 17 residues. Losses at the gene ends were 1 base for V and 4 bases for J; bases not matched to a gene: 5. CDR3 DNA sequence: TGTGCCAGCTCACCACAAACTAGCGGGAGGGCCGCAGATACGCAGTATTTT. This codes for CASSPQTSGRAADTQYF.

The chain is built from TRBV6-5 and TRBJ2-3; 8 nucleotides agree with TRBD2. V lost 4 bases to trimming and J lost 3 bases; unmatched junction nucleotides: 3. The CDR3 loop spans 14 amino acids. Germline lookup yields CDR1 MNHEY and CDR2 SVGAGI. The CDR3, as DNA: TGTGCCAGCAGTTCGGGACTAGGGACAGATACGCAGTATTTT. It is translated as CASSSGLGTDTQYF.

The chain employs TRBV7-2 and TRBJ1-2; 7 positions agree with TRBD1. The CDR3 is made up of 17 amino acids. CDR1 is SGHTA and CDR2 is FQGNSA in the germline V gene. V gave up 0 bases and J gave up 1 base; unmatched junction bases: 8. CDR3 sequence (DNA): TGTGCCAGCAGCTTAGCGCCAGGGGGACCCTTTAACTATGGCTACACCTTC. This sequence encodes CASSLAPGGPFNYGYTF. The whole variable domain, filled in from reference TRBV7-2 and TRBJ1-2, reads GAGVSQSPSNKVTEKGKDVELRCDPISGHTALYWYRQSLGQGLEFLIYFQGNSAPDKSGLPSDRFSAERTGGSVSTLTIQRTQQEDSAVYLCASSLAPGGPFNYGYTFGSGTRLTVV.

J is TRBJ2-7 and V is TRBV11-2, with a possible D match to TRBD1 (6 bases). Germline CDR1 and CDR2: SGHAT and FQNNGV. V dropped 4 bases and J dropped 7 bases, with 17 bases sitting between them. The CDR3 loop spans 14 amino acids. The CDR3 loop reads CASSSPGQTGEQYF. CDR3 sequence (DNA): TGTGCCAGCAGCTCTCCGGGACAAACAGGGGAGCAGTACTTC.

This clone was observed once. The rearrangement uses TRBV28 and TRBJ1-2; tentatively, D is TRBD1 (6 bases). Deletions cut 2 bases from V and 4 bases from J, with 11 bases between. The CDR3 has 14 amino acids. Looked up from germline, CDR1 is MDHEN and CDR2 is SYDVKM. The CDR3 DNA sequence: TGTGCCAGCAGTTTACAGGGGATCCCCTATGGCTACACCTTC. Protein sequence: CASSLQGIPYGYTF.

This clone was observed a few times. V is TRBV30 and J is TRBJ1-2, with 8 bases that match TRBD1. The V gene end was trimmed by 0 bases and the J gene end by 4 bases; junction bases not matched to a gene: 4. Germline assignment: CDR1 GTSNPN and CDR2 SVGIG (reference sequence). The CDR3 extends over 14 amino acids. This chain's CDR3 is CAWSVQGAIYGYTF. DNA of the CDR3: TGTGCCTGGAGTGTCCAGGGGGCGATCTATGGCTACACCTTC.

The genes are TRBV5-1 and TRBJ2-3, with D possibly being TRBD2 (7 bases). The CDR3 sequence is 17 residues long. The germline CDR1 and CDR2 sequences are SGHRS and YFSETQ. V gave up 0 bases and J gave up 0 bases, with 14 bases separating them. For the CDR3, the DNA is TGCGCCAGCAGCTTGGGCGGGGGCGCTGGAAGCACAGATACGCAGTATTTT. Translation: CASSLGGGAGSTDTQYF.

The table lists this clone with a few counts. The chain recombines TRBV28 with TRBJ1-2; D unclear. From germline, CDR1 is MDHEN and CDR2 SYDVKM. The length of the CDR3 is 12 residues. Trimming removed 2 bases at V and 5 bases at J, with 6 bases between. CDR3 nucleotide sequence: TGTGCCAGCAGTTTAGACGGGTATGGCTACACCTTC. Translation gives CASSLDGYGYTF.

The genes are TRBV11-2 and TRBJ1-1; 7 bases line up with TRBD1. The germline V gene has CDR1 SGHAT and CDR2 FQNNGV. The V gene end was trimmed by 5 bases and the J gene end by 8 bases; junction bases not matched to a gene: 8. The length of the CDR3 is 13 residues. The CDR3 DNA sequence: TGTGCCAGCAGCCCTCAGGGACAGTTAGAAGCTTTCTTT. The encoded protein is CASSPQGQLEAFF.

CDR3 amino acids: CASSVGGGTGSYEQYF. DNA of the CDR3: TGTGCCAGCAGCGTAGGTGGTGGGACAGGGTCCTACGAGCAGTACTTC. This chain joins TRBV9 and TRBJ2-7; 9 bases map to TRBD1. Germline CDR1 reads SGDLS; CDR2 reads YYNGEE. This CDR3 spans 16 amino acids. With V trimmed by 0 bases and J by 1 base, 5 bases remained unmatched. The variable domain in full, completed from reference TRBV9 and TRBJ2-7, reads DSGVTQTPKHLITATGQRVTLRCSPRSGDLSVYWYQQSLDQGLQFLIQYYNGEERAKGNILERFSAQQFPDLHSELNLSSLELGDSALYFCASSVGGGTGSYEQYFGPGTRLTVT.

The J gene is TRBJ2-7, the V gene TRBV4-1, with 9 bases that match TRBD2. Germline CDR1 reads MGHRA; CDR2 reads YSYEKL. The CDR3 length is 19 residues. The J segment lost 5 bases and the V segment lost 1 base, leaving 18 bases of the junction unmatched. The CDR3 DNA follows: TGCGCCAGCAGCCAAGGTGGGTGGGGCGGGAGGGCCCTAATCCACGAGCAGTACTTC. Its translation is CASSQGGWGGRALIHEQYF.

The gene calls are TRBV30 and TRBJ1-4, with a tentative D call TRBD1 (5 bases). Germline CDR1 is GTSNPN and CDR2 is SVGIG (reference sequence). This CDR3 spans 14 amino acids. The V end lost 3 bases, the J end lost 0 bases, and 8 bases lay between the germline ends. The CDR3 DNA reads TGTGCCTGGAGGATAGGGGCAACTAATGAAAAACTGTTTTTT. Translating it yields CAWRIGATNEKLFF.

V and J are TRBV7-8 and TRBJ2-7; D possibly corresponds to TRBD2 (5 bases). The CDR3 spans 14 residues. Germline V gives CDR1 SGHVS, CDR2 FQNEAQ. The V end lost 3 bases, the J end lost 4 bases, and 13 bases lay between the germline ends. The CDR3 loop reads CASSFRERWYEQYF. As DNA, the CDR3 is TGTGCCAGCAGCTTTAGGGAGCGGTGGTACGAGCAGTACTTC.

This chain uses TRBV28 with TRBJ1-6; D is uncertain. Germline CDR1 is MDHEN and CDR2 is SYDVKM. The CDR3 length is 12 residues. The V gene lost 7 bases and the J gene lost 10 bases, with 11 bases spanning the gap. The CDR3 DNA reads TGTGCCAGCAATTCGTGGCTGTCACCCCTCCACTTT. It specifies CASNSWLSPLHF.

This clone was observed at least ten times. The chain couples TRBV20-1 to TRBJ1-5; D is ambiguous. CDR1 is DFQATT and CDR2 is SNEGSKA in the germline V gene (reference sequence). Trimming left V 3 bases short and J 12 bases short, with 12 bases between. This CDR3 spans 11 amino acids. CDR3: CSASAEIDQHF. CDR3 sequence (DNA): TGCAGTGCTAGCGCGGAGATCGACCAGCATTTT.

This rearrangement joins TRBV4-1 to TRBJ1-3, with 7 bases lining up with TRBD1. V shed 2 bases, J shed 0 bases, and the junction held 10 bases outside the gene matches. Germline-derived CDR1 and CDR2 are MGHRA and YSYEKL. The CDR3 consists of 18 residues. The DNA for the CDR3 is TGCGCCAGCAGCCAACGGACAGGCGACAACTACTCTGGAAACACCATATATTTT. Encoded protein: CASSQRTGDNYSGNTIYF.

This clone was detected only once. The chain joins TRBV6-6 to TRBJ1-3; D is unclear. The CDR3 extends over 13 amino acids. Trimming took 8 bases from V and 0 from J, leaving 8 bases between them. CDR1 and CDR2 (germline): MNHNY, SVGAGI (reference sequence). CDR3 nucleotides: TGTGCCAGCCTCTTCGGCTCTGGAAACACCATATATTTT. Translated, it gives CASLFGSGNTIYF.

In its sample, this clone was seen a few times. CDR3 coding DNA: TGCAGCGTGTCGGACAGGGTAGGACAAGAGACCCAGTACTTC. This gives the protein CSVSDRVGQETQYF. The rearrangement uses TRBV29-1 and TRBJ2-5; TRBD1 aligns across 8 bases. The CDR3 covers 14 residues. Germline V gene sequence: CDR1 SQVTM, CDR2 ANQGSEA. Trimming took 6 bases from V and 2 from J; bases not matched to a gene: 8.

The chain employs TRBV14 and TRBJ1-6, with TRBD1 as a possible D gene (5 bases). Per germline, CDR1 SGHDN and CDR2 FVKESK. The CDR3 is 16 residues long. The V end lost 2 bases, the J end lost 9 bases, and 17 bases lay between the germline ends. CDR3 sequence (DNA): TGTGCCAGCAGCCAATTAACACCGGGAGGGGCTTCACCCCTCCACTTT. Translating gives CASSQLTPGGASPLHF. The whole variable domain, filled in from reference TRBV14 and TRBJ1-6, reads EAGVTQFPSHSVIEKGQTVTLRCDPISGHDNLYWYRRVMGKEIKFLLHFVKESKQDESGMPNNRFLAERTGGTYSTLKVQPAELEDSGVYFCASSQLTPGGASPLHFGNGTRLTVT.